This T cell receptor beta chain was identified in a study of blood T cell repertoires in COVID-19 (TCRdb year 2020). At the level of the whole study: The collaborator samples originated in the United States, Italy and Spain and spanned the acute and convalescent phases of COVID-19. The prospective study material was composed of cDNA or gDNA derived from T cells, B-cell-depleted T cells, or PBMCs. Subjects who had been exposed to COVID-19, were actively infected with it, or had recovered from it provided the deeply sampled blood TCRbeta repertoires that made up the dataset. The repertoires were made available in a free public database intended to serve as a resource for research on the immune response to SARS-CoV-2. The samples were drawn from the first 160 participants of the ongoing ImmuneRACE study and from 1,254 subjects provided by 6 global collaborators. A de-identified subject ID, COVID-19 status, age in years and sex were almost always included in the sample metadata. Where available, HLA class I and class II types were taken from metadata supplied by the sample provider and were not determined by assay-based typing. Results and caveats for the whole study, not just this receptor: The amount of clinical and demographic metadata varied by source and participant and was provided uncurated.

TCRbeta CDR3 regions were amplified from genomic DNA by means of the immunoSEQ Assay, a bias-controlled multiplex PCR. From the authors' description of their analysis: Nucleated cell counts per sample were estimated from amplification of reference gene primers within the assay. To quantify the absolute abundance of each unique TCRbeta CDR3 rearrangement, sequence reads were collapsed and filtered. For each sample, productive Simpson clonality was calculated as the square root of Simpson's diversity index across productive rearrangements. This immuneACCESS table, as held by TCRdb, lists in-frame sequences with V and J called but not all clones. Of the missing ones, under half trace to an unresolved V gene in checked studies; the others have no known cause. Clone size and V and J calls were adopted from that table, with D and trimming inferred from the DNA. This sample comprises about 250,000 clones, more than 70% of them detected only once. Approximately 6.2% of the sample comes from the top ten.

Notes on this clone: What antigen it recognizes has not been identified. Per-nucleotide qualities are absent, and no much larger clonotype sits a single base away.

The CDR3 covers 14 residues, taking in both the cysteine and the phenylalanine. The DNA shown is the 42-base CDR3, in frame from base 1. The germline V gene (reference sequence) specifies LGHDT as CDR1 and YNNKEL as CDR2. The junction shows trimming of 5 bases on V and 10 bases on J, plus 15 bases between the germline ends. In Seattle, one collaborating source enrolled patients while the infection was active and tracked those patients longitudinally over the course of disease. The collaborating institutions used their own protocols to collect whole blood in K2EDTA tubes. For TCRbeta analysis, collaborators shipped samples as frozen whole blood, isolated PBMCs, or DNA extracted from either of those sample types.

The V and J segments used are TRBV3-1 (or the pseudogene TRBV3-2) and TRBJ1-6; TRBD1 might be the D gene, on 5 matching bases. The sequencing sample was made of peripheral blood. The sequence derives from a woman older than 75 with COVID-19, enrolled during active disease. The sequenced DNA: TGTGCCAGCAGCGAGACAAGCGGGGGGTCACCCCTCCACTTT. This yields the protein CASSETSGGSPLHF.